Listed below are T cell receptor beta chains from one sample, sequenced in a study of T cell responses to AZD1222 COVID-19 vaccine. This table comes from immunoSEQ multiplex PCR, and its TCRdb copy is limited to in-frame clones, with some not included. The profile shows 150,000 to 200,000 clones, about 88% of them singletons. This specimen consisted of peripheral blood, obtained 28 days after the second AZD1222 dose. The receptors stem from an adult who received the AZD1222 COVID-19 vaccine. CDR3s include the opening cysteine and the closing phenylalanine or tryptophan. A D gene is named only where the DNA matches it firmly. Only some rows state a clone size, as once, few, many or a class for expanded clones.

>NA|TRBJ1-2|TRBV4-1|13|NA
CASSQVLGEAYTF
TGCGCCAGCAGCCAAGTCTTAGGAGAGGCCTACACCTTC
>NA|TRBJ1-6|TRBV7-3|14|TRBD1
CASSSGTDNSPLHF
TGTGCCAGCAGCTCGGGGACAGATAATTCACCCCTCCACTTT
>NA|TRBJ2-7|TRBV6-5|15|TRBD2
CASSSLAGAGGEQYF
TGTGCCAGCAGCTCCCTAGCGGGAGCTGGCGGGGAGCAGTACTTC
>NA|TRBJ2-7|TRBV28|13|NA
CASSSVGSYEQYF
TGTGCCAGCAGTTCAGTCGGAAGCTACGAGCAGTACTTC
>NA|TRBJ2-2|TRBV13|13|NA
CASSPISTGELFF
TGTGCCAGCAGCCCTATTTCCACCGGGGAGCTGTTTTTT
>NA|TRBJ2-7|TRBV27|15|TRBD1
CASSPRQGPQEEQYF
TGTGCCAGCAGTCCCCGACAGGGGCCCCAGGAGGAGCAGTACTTC
>NA|TRBJ2-1|TRBV28|16|NA
CASSLIAGSSYNEQFF
TGTGCCAGCAGTTTGATTGCTGGTAGCTCCTACAATGAGCAGTTCTTC
>NA|TRBJ2-7|TRBV5-4|15|TRBD1
CAYQKGVGQGYEQYF
TGTGCCTACCAGAAGGGAGTGGGACAGGGCTACGAGCAGTACTTC
>NA|TRBJ2-7|TRBV4-3|13|NA
CASSQEAGREQYF
TGCGCCAGCAGCCAAGAAGCCGGTAGGGAGCAGTACTTC
>NA|TRBJ1-1|TRBV18|13|NA
CASSPLTGTEAFF
TGTGCCAGCTCACCATTGACAGGCACTGAAGCTTTCTTT
>NA|TRBJ2-5|TRBV25-1|14|TRBD1
CASSATGVRETQYF
TGTGCCAGCAGTGCCACAGGGGTGAGGGAGACCCAGTACTTC
>NA|TRBJ2-3|TRBV24-1|14|NA
CATSDLDSTDTQYF
TGTGCCACCAGTGATTTAGATAGCACAGATACGCAGTATTTT
>NA|TRBJ2-7|TRBV4-2|15|TRBD2
CASSPTRGGSYEQYF
TGTGCCAGCAGCCCGACTCGCGGGGGCTCCTACGAGCAGTACTTC
>NA|TRBJ1-1|TRBV9|14|TRBD1
CASSETGGDGEAFF
TGTGCCAGCAGCGAGACAGGGGGCGATGGTGAAGCTTTCTTT
>few|TRBJ1-3|TRBV7-6|15|NA
CASSPGHGTGNTIYF
TGTGCCAGCAGCCCGGGCCACGGGACTGGAAACACCATATATTTT
>NA|TRBJ1-4|TRBV9|15|NA
CASSVTGLTNEKLFF
TGTGCCAGCAGCGTAACAGGGTTAACTAATGAAAAACTGTTTTTT
>NA|TRBJ1-1|TRBV19|13|NA
CASSIKGRTEAFF
TGTGCCAGTAGTATCAAGGGGCGCACTGAAGCTTTCTTT
>once|TRBJ2-1|TRBV18|14|TRBD1
CASSAGQGRNEQFF
TGTGCCAGCTCAGCGGGACAGGGTAGAAATGAGCAGTTCTTC
>NA|TRBJ2-3|TRBV19|13|NA
CASSMARTDTQYF
TGTGCCAGTAGTATGGCAAGGACAGATACGCAGTATTTT
>NA|TRBJ2-1|TRBV7-3|15|TRBD2
CASSLGTSGRDEQFF
TGTGCCAGCAGCCTAGGTACTAGCGGGAGGGATGAGCAGTTCTTC
>NA|TRBJ1-3|TRBV19|15|NA
CASSTPGRVGNTIYF
TGTGCCAGTAGTACCCCCGGAAGGGTTGGAAACACCATATATTTT
>NA|TRBJ2-5|TRBV2|16|TRBD2
CASSGAQRGTGETQYF
TGTGCCAGCAGTGGAGCTCAGCGGGGAACAGGAGAGACCCAGTACTTC
>NA|TRBJ1-1|TRBV6-5|15|TRBD1
CASSYFTGGNTEAFF
TGTGCCAGCAGTTACTTTACAGGGGGAAACACTGAAGCTTTCTTT
>many|TRBJ1-5|TRBV4-2|16|NA
CASSQALVGEDQPQHF
TGTGCCAGCAGCCAAGCATTGGTGGGAGAGGATCAGCCCCAGCATTTT
>NA|TRBJ2-7|TRBV4-1|14|TRBD1
CASSHATGGHEQYF
TGCGCCAGCAGCCATGCCACAGGGGGCCACGAGCAGTACTTC
>NA|TRBJ1-2|TRBV7-2|13|NA
CASSFGRNYGYTF
TGTGCCAGCAGCTTTGGCCGAAACTATGGCTACACCTTC
>NA|TRBJ1-5|TRBV28|15|NA
CASVLETEGISPQHF
TGTGCCAGCGTCCTGGAAACAGAAGGGATCTCACCCCAGCATTTT
>NA|TRBJ2-7|TRBV19|13|TRBD1
CASGPGQTPWQYF
TGTGCCAGTGGACCGGGACAGACCCCCTGGCAGTACTTC
>NA|TRBJ2-1|TRBV11-2|13|NA
CASSLRRRGEQFF
TGTGCCAGCAGCTTAAGGAGAAGAGGTGAGCAGTTCTTC
>NA|TRBJ2-7|TRBV14|16|TRBD1
CASSPISGGFGREEYF
TGTGCCAGCAGCCCAATTTCAGGGGGCTTCGGCCGAGAAGAGTACTTC
>NA|TRBJ2-7|TRBV28|15|TRBD2
CASSLSGTPRGGQYF
TGTGCCAGCAGTCTTTCCGGGACCCCTCGGGGGGGGCAGTACTTC
>NA|TRBJ1-1|TRBV28|15|NA
CASSLPAPGGTEAFF
TGTGCCAGCAGTTTACCAGCCCCAGGAGGCACTGAAGCTTTCTTT
>NA|TRBJ1-4|TRBV4-3|17|NA
CASSQVPQGLTNEKLFF
TGCGCCAGCAGCCAAGTGCCCCAGGGGCTAACCAATGAAAAACTGTTTTTT
>NA|TRBJ1-2|TRBV3-1/TRBV3-2|15|TRBD1
CASSQRDRGGYGYTF
TGTGCCAGCAGCCAGAGGGACAGGGGAGGGTATGGCTACACCTTC
>NA|TRBJ2-2|TRBV2|13|NA
CASRVEGTGELFF
TGTGCCAGCAGGGTCGAGGGGACCGGGGAGCTGTTTTTT
>NA|TRBJ2-7|TRBV9|14|NA
CASSGGRGAYEQYF
TGTGCCAGCAGCGGGGGACGCGGAGCGTACGAGCAGTACTTC
>NA|TRBJ1-5|TRBV19|14|TRBD1
CASSIVAGGQPQHF
TGTGCCAGTAGTATAGTCGCAGGGGGCCAGCCCCAGCATTTT
>NA|TRBJ2-3|TRBV6-2/TRBV6-3|13|TRBD2
CASSYGSREIEYF
TGTGCCAGCAGTTACGGGTCGCGGGAGATAGAGTATTTT
>NA|TRBJ2-7|TRBV7-3|15|TRBD1
CASSPRDRPLYEQYF
TGTGCCAGCAGCCCCCGGGACAGGCCTTTGTACGAGCAGTACTTC
>NA|TRBJ1-2|TRBV9|14|NA
CASSVGQVNYGYTF
TGTGCCAGCAGCGTAGGACAGGTCAACTATGGCTACACCTTC
>NA|TRBJ2-1|TRBV5-4|12|TRBD2
CASTGGVAEQFF
TGTGCCAGCACCGGGGGGGTAGCGGAGCAGTTCTTC
>NA|TRBJ1-1|TRBV7-9|15|TRBD1
CASSLRGGLNTEAFF
TGTGCCAGCAGCTTAAGAGGGGGCTTGAACACTGAAGCTTTCTTT
>NA|TRBJ2-3|TRBV10-3|15|NA
CAISGGAAVTDTQYF
TGTGCCATCAGTGGGGGAGCGGCTGTAACAGATACGCAGTATTTT
>NA|TRBJ2-2|TRBV19|14|NA
CASRGTANTGELFF
TGTGCCAGTAGAGGGACGGCAAACACCGGGGAGCTGTTTTTT
>NA|TRBJ2-7|TRBV7-2|13|NA
CASSLPPSYEQYF
TGTGCCAGCAGCTTACCCCCCTCCTACGAGCAGTACTTC
>NA|TRBJ2-2|TRBV18|13|NA
CASSRGSTGELFF
TGTGCCAGCTCAAGGGGATCCACCGGGGAGCTGTTTTTT
>NA|TRBJ2-1|TRBV12-5|15|NA
CASGLSSGGVGEQFF
TGTGCTAGTGGTTTGTCCAGCGGCGGCGTGGGTGAGCAGTTCTTC
>NA|TRBJ2-1|TRBV27|15|NA
CATQGRVSSYNEQFF
TGTGCCACCCAGGGGCGGGTCAGCTCCTACAATGAGCAGTTCTTC
>NA|TRBJ1-1|TRBV5-1|16|TRBD1
CASSLGSRGQGTEAFF
TGCGCCAGCAGCTTGGGGTCGAGGGGGCAGGGCACTGAAGCTTTCTTT
>NA|TRBJ2-5|TRBV19|17|TRBD2
CASSMLAGFSGQETQYF
TGTGCCAGTAGTATGCTAGCGGGTTTTTCTGGCCAAGAGACCCAGTACTTC
>NA|TRBJ2-4|TRBV28|15|NA
CASSFVTPVGNIQYF
TGTGCCAGCAGTTTCGTGACTCCTGTTGGAAACATTCAGTACTTC
>NA|TRBJ1-1|TRBV27|13|NA
CASSFSRDTEAFF
TGTGCCAGCAGTTTTTCCCGGGACACTGAAGCTTTCTTT